Sequencing of this T cell receptor (beta chain) was carried out in a study of blood T cell repertoires in COVID-19. Study as a whole: Nucleic acid was either cDNA or gDNA, and it came from T cells, B-cell-depleted T cells, or PBMCs.

This clone was detected once. Sequencing was performed with immunoSEQ multiplex PCR; in TCRdb, only in-frame clones are kept and a portion is missing. The table has fewer than 200,000 clones, less than 85% seen once. The CDR3 runs 13 residues. Germline CDR1 MNHEY, CDR2 SMNVEV (reference sequence). V was pared by 5 bases and J by 7 bases, with 11 bases between. The cohort comprised adults aged 18 to 89 years residing in 20 to 30 US areas. Membership in each cohort depended on participant-reported clinical history. Donors in Cohort 3 counted as recovered after two negative PCRs, clearance, or symptom resolution.

Input material: PBMCs or T cells enriched from blood (not recorded which). The rearrangement links TRBV27 to TRBJ2-2, with D possibly TRBD2 on 6 matching bases. The TCR comes from a man between 60 and 75 years old who had recovered from COVID-19. The CDR3 region is CASSPSVVGELFF. The DNA of the CDR3 is TGTGCCAGCAGTCCTAGCGTCGTCGGGGAGCTGTTTTTT.